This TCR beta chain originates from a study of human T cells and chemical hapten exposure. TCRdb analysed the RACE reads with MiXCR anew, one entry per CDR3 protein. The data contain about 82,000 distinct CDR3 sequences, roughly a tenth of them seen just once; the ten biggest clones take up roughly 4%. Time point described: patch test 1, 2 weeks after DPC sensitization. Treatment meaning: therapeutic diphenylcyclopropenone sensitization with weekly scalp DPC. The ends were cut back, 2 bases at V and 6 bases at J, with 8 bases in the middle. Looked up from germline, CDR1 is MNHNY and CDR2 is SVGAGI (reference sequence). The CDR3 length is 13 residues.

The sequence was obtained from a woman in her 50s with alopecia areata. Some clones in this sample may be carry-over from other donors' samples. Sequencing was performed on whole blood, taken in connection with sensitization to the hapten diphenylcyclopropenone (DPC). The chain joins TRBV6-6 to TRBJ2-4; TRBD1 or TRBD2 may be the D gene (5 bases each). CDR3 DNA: TGTGCCAGCAGTTACGGGGGAGTAAACATTCAGTACTTC. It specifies CASSYGGVNIQYF.